The 8 T cell receptor beta chains in this list originate from one sample, sequenced in a study of PD-1 blockade in classical Hodgkin lymphoma. After autologous stem cell transplantation all patients relapsed, and prior brentuximab vedotin exposure differed between cohorts. Generated by immunoSEQ multiplex PCR, the TCRdb table keeps only in-frame clones and is missing some. The profile shows some 46,000 clones, around 81% of them singletons. The material was peripheral blood mononuclear cells (PBMCs), obtained before the second cycle of nivolumab. These receptors originate from a human donor with classical Hodgkin lymphoma.

The chain has TRBV7-3 and TRBJ2-6, with D possibly matching TRBD1 (6 bases). Germline V gene sequence: CDR1 SGHTA, CDR2 FQGTGA. Between the trimmed V and J ends, which lost 0 bases and 1 base, there was a span of 19 bases. The CDR3 covers 20 residues. The CDR3 here is CASSLTLRQGTQSGANVLTF. Written as DNA, the CDR3 is TGTGCCAGCAGCTTAACGTTGAGGCAGGGGACCCAATCTGGGGCCAACGTCCTGACTTTC.

The rearrangement joins TRBV6-5 to TRBJ1-2; D possibly corresponds to TRBD1 (5 bases). V lost 0 bases and J 4 bases, leaving 15 bases between the germline ends. The CDR3 has 16 amino acids. The germline V gene encodes CDR1 MNHEY and CDR2 SVGAGI. In DNA form, the CDR3 reads TGTGCCAGCAGTTACTCGCTTACGGGGGTGATCTATGGCTACACCTTC. Encoded protein: CASSYSLTGVIYGYTF.

This chain connects TRBV9 to TRBJ1-2; no firm D call. The germline V gene has CDR1 SGDLS and CDR2 YYNGEE. V was pared by 0 bases and J by 0 bases, with 9 bases between. This CDR3 comprises 15 residues. The DNA for the CDR3 is TGTGCCAGCAGCGTAGCGAACGCGGCTAACTATGGCTACACCTTC. Translating it yields CASSVANAANYGYTF. Full variable domain (missing parts from reference TRBV9 and TRBJ1-2): DSGVTQTPKHLITATGQRVTLRCSPRSGDLSVYWYQQSLDQGLQFLIQYYNGEERAKGNILERFSAQQFPDLHSELNLSSLELGDSALYFCASSVANAANYGYTFGSGTRLTVV.

This clone was recorded once. CDR3 coding DNA: TGTGCCAGCAGCCCCGGGGGCCTCCTAACAGATACGCAGTATTTT. Translation: CASSPGGLLTDTQYF. The V call is TRBV7-2, the J call TRBJ2-3; D tentatively fits TRBD1 or TRBD2 (6 bases each). Germline V CDR1 and CDR2: SGHTA, FQGNSA. V lost 5 bases and J lost 3, with 15 bases in between. CDR3 length: 15 residues.

This rearrangement joins TRBV6-6 to TRBJ1-2, with D perhaps TRBD1 (6 bases). Germline lookup yields CDR1 MNHNY and CDR2 SVGAGI (reference sequence). CDR3 size: 14 residues. Between the trimmed V and J ends, which lost 3 bases and 7 bases, there was a span of 15 bases. CDR3 loop: CASSYTGGARGYTF. The CDR3 nucleotides read TGTGCCAGCAGTTATACGGGGGGCGCGCGTGGCTACACCTTC.

CDR3: CASSPWGGVTGELFF. For the CDR3, the DNA is TGTGCCAGCAGCCCGTGGGGAGGGGTCACCGGGGAGCTGTTTTTT. J is TRBJ2-2 and V is TRBV7-8; 7 nucleotides line up with TRBD2. The V gene end was trimmed by 5 bases and the J gene end by 4 bases; junction bases not matched to a gene: 7. In germline, CDR1 is SGHVS, CDR2 FQNEAQ. The CDR3 spans 15 residues.

The chain couples TRBV11-3 to TRBJ2-7; 8 positions match TRBD2. The V gene's germline CDR1 is SGHNT and CDR2 YENEEA. Trimming cost V 2 bases and J 2 bases; bases outside gene matches: 11. The CDR3 runs to 17 residues. For the CDR3, the DNA is TGTGCCAGCAGCTTATGGGCGGGAGGCTCTTTGACCTACGAGCAGTACTTC. It yields the protein CASSLWAGGSLTYEQYF.

The V and J genes are TRBV5-6 and TRBJ2-7, with D hard to call. The CDR3 has 14 residues. The germline CDR1 and CDR2 sequences are SGHDT and YYEEEE. Trimming left V 0 bases short and J 4 bases short, with 11 bases between. The CDR3 reads CASSLEQVLYEQYF. CDR3 DNA sequence: TGTGCCAGCAGCTTGGAGCAGGTACTGTACGAGCAGTACTTC.